These 29 T cell receptor beta chains share one sample of origin, sequenced in a study of cytomegalovirus exposure and HLA in healthy donors (dated by TCRdb to the late 2010s). The library was obtained by the immunoSEQ multiplex PCR assay. A mixture of 60 forward primers for TCR Vbeta segments and 13 reverse primers for TCR Jbeta segments was used in the multiplex PCR. TCRdb provides this immuneACCESS table in a form limited to in-frame rearrangements. Some clones are lacking; in checked studies, under half of them reflect an unresolved V gene, and why the rest are absent is not known. The sample yields approximately 150,000 clones; over 75% were counted once. Together, the top ten hold approximately 1.5% of the sample. Input material: PBMCs. The source is a woman between 25 and 40 years old in good health and CMV-seronegative.

With respect to this clone: Different DNA sequences within this sample yield the same CDR3. The gene calls are TRBV4-1 and TRBJ2-7; D might be TRBD1 (6 bases). The germline V gene has CDR1 MGHRA and CDR2 YSYEKL. V was trimmed by 0 bases and J by 4 bases, leaving 13 bases between them. The CDR3 extends over 15 amino acids. Written as DNA, the CDR3 is TGCGCCAGCAGCCAAGAAGGCAACAGGGCGTACGAGCAGTACTTC. Protein sequence: CASSQEGNRAYEQYF.

This chain connects TRBV19 to TRBJ1-1, with D tentatively TRBD1 (6 bases). Trimming left V 7 bases short and J 0 bases short, with 12 bases between. The CDR3 has 14 amino acids. CDR1 and CDR2 (germline): LNHDA, SQIVND (reference sequence). DNA for the CDR3: TGTGCCAGTATGGAAACAGGGCTGAACACTGAAGCTTTCTTT. Translation gives CASMETGLNTEAFF.

The chain carries TRBV6-5 and TRBJ1-5; D gene unclear. CDR1 MNHEY and CDR2 SVGAGI come from the germline V gene. Trimming stripped 5 bases from V and 5 bases from J, with 10 bases between. CDR3 length: 13 residues. The CDR3 DNA reads as TGTGCCAGCAGTGCCCTATCTTATCAGCCCCAGCATTTT. This gives the protein CASSALSYQPQHF.

The V call is TRBV7-9, the J call TRBJ2-3; D not certain. Germline V lookup: CDR1 SEHNR, CDR2 FQNEAQ (reference sequence). Trimming left V 6 bases short and J 2 bases short, with 12 bases between. The CDR3 totals 14 residues. CDR3 nucleotides: TGTGCCAGCAGGCCTCTGGGCGCCACAGATACGCAGTATTTT. Protein sequence: CASRPLGATDTQYF. Based on the CDR3 plus reference TRBV7-9 and TRBJ2-3, the full variable domain is DTGVSQNPRHKITKRGQNVTFRCDPISEHNRLYWYRQTLGQGPEFLTYFQNEAQLEKSRLLSDRFSAERPKGSFSTLEIQRTEQGDSAMYLCASRPLGATDTQYFGPGTRLTVL.

The chain joins TRBV5-4 to TRBJ2-7, with 13 bases identical to TRBD2. The trim removed 4 bases at V and 3 bases at J, leaving 7 bases unmatched. The CDR3 length is 16 residues. Germline CDR1 SGHNT, CDR2 YYREEE (reference sequence). DNA for the CDR3: TGTGCCAGCAGCGGGGGACTAGCGGGGCCCGTCTACGAGCAGTACTTC. Its protein is CASSGGLAGPVYEQYF.

The CDR3 DNA sequence: TGTGCCAGCTCACCCCCCCCAGGGACTTCTAACTATGGCTACACCTTC. This encodes CASSPPPGTSNYGYTF. This chain uses TRBV18 with TRBJ1-2; perhaps TRBD1 as D (5 bases). The V end lost 3 bases, the J end lost 0 bases, and 14 bases lay between the germline ends. This CDR3 region has 16 residues. The germline gives CDR1 KGHSH, CDR2 LQKENI. The full variable domain, completed using reference TRBV18 and TRBJ1-2, is NAGVMQNPRHLVRRRGQEARLRCSPMKGHSHVYWYRQLPEEGLKFMVYLQKENIIDESGMPKERFSAEFPKEGPSILRIQQVVRGDSAAYFCASSPPPGTSNYGYTFGSGTRLTVV.

The chain has TRBV6-6 and TRBJ2-1; no clear D. Deletions cut 0 bases from V and 5 bases from J, with 8 bases between. This CDR3 has 14 amino acids. From germline, CDR1 is MNHNY and CDR2 SVGAGI (reference sequence). For the CDR3, the DNA is TGTGCCAGCAGTTACTCTGGCACCCACAATGAGCAGTTCTTC. Translated: CASSYSGTHNEQFF.

The chain combines TRBV7-3 with TRBJ2-1, with TRBD2 matching over 7 bases. This CDR3 is 15 amino acids long. Germline values: CDR1 SGHTA, CDR2 FQGTGA. The junction had 4 bases not matched to a gene; V was cut back by 2 bases and J by 3 bases. Here the CDR3 DNA reads TGTGCCAGCAGCTTATCGGGGGACTACTACAATGAGCAGTTCTTC. As protein: CASSLSGDYYNEQFF. Combining the CDR3 with reference TRBV7-3 and TRBJ2-1 gives the whole variable domain GAGVSQTPSNKVTEKGKYVELRCDPISGHTALYWYRQSLGQGPEFLIYFQGTGAADDSGLPNDRFFAVRPEGSVSTLKIQRTERGDSAVYLCASSLSGDYYNEQFFGPGTRLTVL.

The rearrangement joins TRBV5-6 to TRBJ2-2, with 14 bases that match TRBD2. Germline V gene data show CDR1 as SGHDT and CDR2 as YYEEEE. V shed 4 bases, J shed 2 bases, and the junction held 10 bases outside the gene matches. The CDR3 totals 19 residues. The chain's CDR3 is CASSPGPGTSGGNTGELFF. The CDR3, as DNA: TGTGCCAGCAGCCCCGGGCCCGGGACTAGCGGGGGAAACACCGGGGAGCTGTTTTTT.

The chain combines TRBV18 with TRBJ1-1, with TRBD1 matching 10 bases. V lost 1 base, J lost 0 bases, and 2 bases stayed unmatched. Germline loops: CDR1 KGHSH, CDR2 LQKENI. The CDR3 runs to 16 residues. CDR3 DNA: TGTGCCAGCTCACCACTCGGGACAGGGGTGAACACTGAAGCTTTCTTT. It specifies CASSPLGTGVNTEAFF.

In the case of this clone: At the DNA level, this CDR3 is encoded by other sequences in the same sample as well. The chain employs TRBV9 and TRBJ2-7; 10 bases agree with TRBD2. The CDR3 extends over 15 amino acids. Germline V gene lookup returns CDR1 SGDLS and CDR2 YYNGEE. V lost 0 bases to trimming and J lost 4 bases; unmatched junction nucleotides: 4. CDR3 sequence: CASSVGSGGPYEQYF. CDR3 bases: TGTGCCAGCAGCGTAGGTAGCGGGGGGCCGTACGAGCAGTACTTC.

This clone has more than one count but fewer than ten. The chain has TRBV27 and TRBJ2-3, with 8 bases matching TRBD2. Germline V gene sequence: CDR1 MNHEY, CDR2 SMNVEV (reference sequence). The CDR3 contains 15 residues. After removal of 5 bases from V and 1 base from J, the junction contained 5 bases not matched to a gene. The CDR3 loop reads CASSNGGVGTDTQYF. In nucleotides, the CDR3 is TGTGCCAGCAGTAACGGGGGGGTAGGCACAGATACGCAGTATTTT.

This chain uses TRBV6-6 with TRBJ2-5; D remains ambiguous. The CDR3 contains 12 residues. Between the trimmed V and J ends, which lost 5 bases and 4 bases, there was a span of 8 bases. Germline V gene lookup returns CDR1 MNHNY and CDR2 SVGAGI (reference sequence). The DNA for the CDR3 is TGTGCCAGCAGTGCACCTAGAGAGACCCAGTACTTC. As protein: CASSAPRETQYF.

The rearrangement joins TRBV6-6 to TRBJ1-1; 7 nucleotides agree with TRBD1. Trimming removed 4 bases from V and 2 bases from J; junction bases left unmatched: 7. Germline CDR1 is MNHNY and CDR2 is SVGAGI (reference sequence). This CDR3 spans 15 amino acids. The CDR3 is CASSFKGQTNTEAFF. The CDR3 DNA reads as TGTGCCAGCAGTTTCAAGGGACAGACAAACACTGAAGCTTTCTTT.

The V gene is TRBV5-1, the J gene TRBJ1-4, with D tentatively TRBD1 (5 bases). This CDR3 contains 17 residues. Trimming stripped 0 bases from V and 7 bases from J, with 19 bases between. Germline CDR1 and CDR2: SGHRS and YFSETQ. The CDR3 DNA follows: TGCGCCAGCAGCTTGGGGCAGGGAACGGCTCTCGGTGAAAAACTGTTTTTT. Translated, it gives CASSLGQGTALGEKLFF.

The chain carries TRBV18 and TRBJ1-1, with 9 bases lining up with TRBD1. The germline V gene encodes CDR1 KGHSH and CDR2 LQKENI. The CDR3 is made up of 22 amino acids. The V gene end was trimmed by 1 base and the J gene end by 1 base; junction bases not matched to a gene: 22. The CDR3 sequence: CASSPLPFTPGTGTLQNTEAFF. In DNA, the CDR3 is TGTGCCAGCTCACCACTTCCGTTTACTCCCGGGACAGGGACCTTGCAGAACACTGAAGCTTTCTTT.

V usage is TRBV10-3 and J usage is TRBJ1-1, with D tentatively TRBD1 (6 bases). The CDR3 runs 15 residues. V lost 6 bases and J 1 base, leaving 15 bases between the germline ends. The germline CDR1 and CDR2 sequences are ENHRY and SYGVKD. CDR3 DNA sequence: TGTGCCATCAGGATACGGGACATCACGAACACTGAAGCTTTCTTT. Amino acids: CAIRIRDITNTEAFF.

This clone has more than one count but fewer than ten. At one end, the junction sequence differs from germline, possibly due to a read error. The V and J genes are TRBV7-7 and TRBJ2-5; D unresolved. Germline CDR1 SSHAT, CDR2 FNYEAQ (reference sequence). The CDR3 runs 12 residues. The CDR3 spells CASSPQQVTQYF. The CDR3 bases are TGTGCTAGCAGCCCCCAACAAGTGACCCAGTACTTC.

The chain recombines TRBV11-1 with TRBJ2-7; tentative D call: TRBD1 (6 bases). V lost 2 bases, J lost 2 bases, and 7 bases lay in between. The CDR3 extends over 13 amino acids. Germline loops: CDR1 SGHAT, CDR2 FQDESV (reference sequence). In nucleotides, the CDR3 is TGTGCCAGCAGCTTACAGGGGACCTACGAGCAGTACTTC. Residues: CASSLQGTYEQYF.

The rearrangement joins TRBV4-3 to TRBJ2-2, with D tentatively TRBD2 (5 bases). The CDR3 is 15 residues long. CDR1 LGHNA and CDR2 YSLEER come from the germline V gene. The ends were cut back, 0 bases at V and 3 bases at J, with 8 bases in the middle. The CDR3 nucleotides are TGCGCCAGCAGCCAAGAATCGGGGTACACCGGGGAGCTGTTTTTT. Translation: CASSQESGYTGELFF.

A note on this clone: The sample contains more than one DNA sequence encoding this CDR3. This chain joins TRBV7-2 and TRBJ2-3; D is uncertain. The CDR3 is 12 residues long. CDR1 SGHTA and CDR2 FQGNSA come from the germline V gene. V lost 4 bases and J 2 bases, leaving 4 bases between the germline ends. The CDR3 spells CASSSFTDTQYF. The CDR3 DNA sequence: TGTGCCAGCAGCTCATTCACAGATACGCAGTATTTT.

The V call is TRBV15, the J call TRBJ2-6; the D is unclear. The germline gives CDR1 LNHNV, CDR2 YYDKDF (reference sequence). V dropped 0 bases and J dropped 2 bases, with 8 bases sitting between them. The CDR3 extends over 16 amino acids. The CDR3 DNA is TGTGCCACCAGCAGAGATAGAGGTGCTGGGGCCAACGTCCTGACTTTC. It yields the protein CATSRDRGAGANVLTF.

The chain uses TRBV19 and TRBJ1-3, with TRBD1 matching 8 bases. The CDR3 is made up of 16 amino acids. Trimming took 3 bases from V and 4 from J; bases not matched to a gene: 8. CDR1 and CDR2 (germline): LNHDA, SQIVND (reference sequence). Here the CDR3 reads CASSIPGQESGNTIYF. CDR3 DNA: TGTGCCAGTAGTATTCCGGGACAGGAGTCCGGAAACACCATATATTTT.

The chain combines TRBV6-5 with TRBJ1-3; D perhaps matches TRBD1 (6 bases). The germline gives CDR1 MNHEY, CDR2 SVGAGI. V lost 6 bases and J lost 3, with 15 bases in between. The CDR3 sequence is 15 residues long. CDR3 sequence (DNA): TGTGCCAGCAGCCTGGGAGGGGGTTTTGGAAACACCATATATTTT. The encoded protein is CASSLGGGFGNTIYF.

The chain is built from TRBV7-9 and TRBJ2-1, with TRBD1 identical over 7 bases. The ends lost 3 bases at V and 7 bases at J; junction bases unmatched: 3. Germline V gene sequence: CDR1 SEHNR, CDR2 FQNEAQ (reference sequence). CDR3 length: 13 residues. The DNA for the CDR3 is TGTGCCAGCAGCTTGTACAGGGGAAATGAGCAGTTCTTC. Amino acid sequence: CASSLYRGNEQFF.

V and J are TRBV4-3 and TRBJ2-3; tentatively, D is TRBD2 (5 bases). This CDR3 is built from 14 residues. Trimming removed 1 base from V and 6 bases from J, with 11 bases in between. Per the germline V gene, CDR1 is LGHNA and CDR2 is YSLEER. CDR3 residues: CASSQALAGDTQYF. The CDR3 bases are TGCGCCAGCAGCCAAGCCCTAGCTGGGGATACGCAGTATTTT.

The chain is built from TRBV28 and TRBJ2-7, with 7 bases fitting TRBD1. This CDR3 has 15 residues. J lost 2 bases, V lost 3 bases, and 7 bases had no gene match. Germline V gives CDR1 MDHEN, CDR2 SYDVKM. Here the CDR3 DNA reads TGTGCCAGCAGTTTCCTGACAGGGATCACCTACGAGCAGTACTTC. It translates to CASSFLTGITYEQYF.

The genes are TRBV5-1 and TRBJ1-4; TRBD1 agrees at 9 bases. V was pared by 4 bases and J by 6 bases, with 10 bases of the junction left unmatched. This CDR3 has 16 residues. From germline, CDR1 is SGHRS and CDR2 YFSETQ. For the CDR3, the DNA is TGCGCCAGCAGCCCCTCTAACAGGGGGCGTGATGAAAAACTGTTTTTT. Residues: CASSPSNRGRDEKLFF.

This chain links TRBV5-1 with TRBJ1-1; D call uncertain. Trimming cost V 6 bases and J 7 bases, with 16 bases left between them. In germline, CDR1 is SGHRS, CDR2 YFSETQ. The CDR3 consists of 13 residues. CDR3 amino acids: CASTREVRDEAFF. CDR3 in DNA: TGCGCCAGCACCCGCGAAGTCCGGGATGAAGCTTTCTTT.